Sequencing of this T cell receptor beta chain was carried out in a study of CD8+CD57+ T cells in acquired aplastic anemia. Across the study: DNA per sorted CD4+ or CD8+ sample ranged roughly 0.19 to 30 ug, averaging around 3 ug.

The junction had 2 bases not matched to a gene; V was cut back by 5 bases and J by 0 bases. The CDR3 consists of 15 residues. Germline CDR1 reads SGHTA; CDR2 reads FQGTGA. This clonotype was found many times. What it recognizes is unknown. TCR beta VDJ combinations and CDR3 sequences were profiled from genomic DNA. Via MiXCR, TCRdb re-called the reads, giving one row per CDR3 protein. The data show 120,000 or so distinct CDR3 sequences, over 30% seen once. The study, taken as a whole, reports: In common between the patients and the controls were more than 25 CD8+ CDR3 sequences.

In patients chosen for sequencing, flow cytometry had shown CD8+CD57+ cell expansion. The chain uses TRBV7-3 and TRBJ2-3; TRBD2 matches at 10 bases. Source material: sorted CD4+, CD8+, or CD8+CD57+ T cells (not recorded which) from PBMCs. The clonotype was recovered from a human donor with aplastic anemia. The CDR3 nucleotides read TGTGCCAGCAGCCAGCGGGGGGGGAGCACAGATACGCAGTATTTT. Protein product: CASSQRGGSTDTQYF.